The rows below give T cell receptor beta chains drawn from one sample of a study of shared clonotypes between healthy human individuals. Produced via immunoSEQ multiplex PCR; TCRdb's table is partial and in-frame only. The top ten clones hold 0.52% of a sample with approximately 1,000,000 clones, approximately 80% of them seen once. Sequencing was done on a sample of memory CD4+ T cells from PBMCs. These receptors originate from a man younger than 35 in good health. Some clones in this sample may be carry-over from other donors' samples. Both conserved end residues are part of each CDR3.

v_gene: TRBV28
CDR3aa: CASSSLSYEQYF

v_gene: TRBV4-1
CDR3aa: CASSLRTSGRARLETQYF

v_gene: TRBV28
CDR3aa: CASSRSLYGYTF

v_gene: TRBV7-2
CDR3aa: CASSSTLLAGSTDTQYF

v_gene: TRBV14
CDR3aa: CASSQGAWGNYGYTF

v_gene: TRBV4-1
CDR3aa: CASSRDRGTYEQYF

v_gene: TRBV28
CDR3aa: CASRGSYNEQFF

v_gene: TRBV7-2
CDR3aa: CASSSAAFPYEQYF

v_gene: TRBV10-3
CDR3aa: CAISEGGFTEAFF

v_gene: TRBV28
CDR3aa: CASSFLGRDRANQPQHF

v_gene: TRBV28
CDR3aa: CASSLPGGANEKLFF

v_gene: TRBV19
CDR3aa: CASSIEANYGYTF

v_gene: TRBV11-2
CDR3aa: CASSLGDYTTDTQYF

v_gene: TRBV4-3
CDR3aa: CASSQEDRGWSDTQYF

v_gene: TRBV28
CDR3aa: CASSKSTGTVYNEQFF

v_gene: TRBV6-6
CDR3aa: CASSPRDRGPYEQYF

v_gene: TRBV5-1
CDR3aa: CASSPTGDGYTF

v_gene: TRBV7-9
CDR3aa: CASSPSGTSGEQYF

v_gene: TRBV10-3
CDR3aa: CAISDIIRVEGTEAFF

v_gene: TRBV10-1
CDR3aa: CASSEGTGGISNCTEAFF

v_gene: TRBV28
CDR3aa: CASSSQGASSPDTQYF

v_gene: TRBV7-2
CDR3aa: CASSLALLAYEQYF

v_gene: TRBV7-2
CDR3aa: CASSSSGTRDNEQFF

v_gene: TRBV19
CDR3aa: CASSSLAGGSFGTDTQYF

v_gene: TRBV2
CDR3aa: CASSPERELYNEQFF

v_gene: TRBV4-3
CDR3aa: CASSQDGPNSNQPQHF

v_gene: TRBV18
CDR3aa: CASSPRGSNEKLFF

v_gene: TRBV7-2
CDR3aa: CASSLGNLDPTQYF

v_gene: TRBV10-3
CDR3aa: CAISEGPGYGGYTF

v_gene: TRBV7-9
CDR3aa: CASSLDSTNSYEQYF

v_gene: TRBV25-1
CDR3aa: CASSLPGTSYEQYF

v_gene: TRBV11-1
CDR3aa: CASSPFQGSGYTF

v_gene: TRBV6-6
CDR3aa: CASSAHQGDEKLFF

v_gene: TRBV9
CDR3aa: CASSVGGTDYEQYF

v_gene: TRBV15
CDR3aa: CATSREMNTEAFF

v_gene: TRBV18
CDR3aa: CASSSTADNEKLFF

v_gene: TRBV11-2
CDR3aa: CASSFERANSYEQYF

v_gene: TRBV29-1
CDR3aa: CSVDVQASYNEQFF

v_gene: TRBV11-3
CDR3aa: CASSLVAGSEQYF

v_gene: TRBV6-6
CDR3aa: CASRGPSGTAVDEQFF

v_gene: TRBV5-1
CDR3aa: CASSSLTSGKPQDTQYF

v_gene: TRBV18
CDR3aa: CASSPTYQETQYF

v_gene: TRBV20-1
CDR3aa: CSAAYWTEAFF

v_gene: TRBV4-3
CDR3aa: CASSQEGIGYTF

v_gene: TRBV4-3
CDR3aa: CASSRQGDSNYGYTF

v_gene: TRBV5-1
CDR3aa: CASSQMGVPDTQYF

v_gene: TRBV19
CDR3aa: CASSMDGTLTYEQYF

v_gene: TRBV21-1
CDR3aa: CAIEEQYF

v_gene: TRBV2
CDR3aa: CASSRVRYSNQPQHF

v_gene: TRBV6-4
CDR3aa: CASSDAGARRNNEQFF

v_gene: TRBV19
CDR3aa: CASSMVDSEGSRYTF

v_gene: TRBV29-1
CDR3aa: CSVQGYRETQYF

v_gene: TRBV29-1
CDR3aa: CSVGNPFDYNEQFF

v_gene: TRBV10-3
CDR3aa: CAIRRGEGDYGYTF

v_gene: TRBV4-2
CDR3aa: CASSHRDREADTQYF